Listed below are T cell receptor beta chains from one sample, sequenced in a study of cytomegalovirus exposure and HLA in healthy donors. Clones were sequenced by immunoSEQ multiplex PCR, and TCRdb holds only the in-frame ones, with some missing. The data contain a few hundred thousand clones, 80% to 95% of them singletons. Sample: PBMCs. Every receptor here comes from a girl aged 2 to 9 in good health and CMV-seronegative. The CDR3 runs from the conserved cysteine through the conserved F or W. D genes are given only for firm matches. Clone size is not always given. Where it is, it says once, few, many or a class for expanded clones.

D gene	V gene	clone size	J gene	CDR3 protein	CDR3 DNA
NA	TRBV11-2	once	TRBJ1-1	CASSPGPPDRPNTEAFF	TGTGCCAGCAGCCCAGGCCCCCCTGACAGGCCGAACACTGAAGCTTTCTTT
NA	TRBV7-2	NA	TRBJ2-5	CASSPTIFAPQETQYF	NA
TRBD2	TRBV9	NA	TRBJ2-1	CAVRTSGGNEQFF	TGTGCCGTTCGGACTAGCGGGGGAAATGAGCAGTTCTTC
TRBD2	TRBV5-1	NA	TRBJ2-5	CASRLAGGTTGAKQETQYF	TGCGCCAGCAGATTGGCGGGGGGGACCACCGGCGCCAAACAAGAGACCCAGTACTTC
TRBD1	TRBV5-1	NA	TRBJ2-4	CASSPWTGAALLAKNIQYF	TGCGCCAGCAGCCCCTGGACAGGGGCCGCCCTGCTAGCCAAAAACATTCAGTACTTC
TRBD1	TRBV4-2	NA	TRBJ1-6	CASSQDRPVQGGSPLHF	TGTGCCAGCAGCCAAGATCGGCCAGTCCAAGGGGGCTCACCCCTCCACTTT
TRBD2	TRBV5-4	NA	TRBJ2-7	CASSPIAGESYEQYF	TGTGCCAGCAGCCCTATAGCGGGAGAGTCCTACGAGCAGTACTTC
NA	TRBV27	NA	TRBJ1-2	CASSYSPNYGYTF	TGTGCCAGCAGTTACAGTCCAAACTATGGCTACACCTTC
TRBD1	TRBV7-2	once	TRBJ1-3	CASSPGQGGNTIYF	TGTGCCAGCAGTCCGGGACAGGGTGGAAACACCATATATTTT
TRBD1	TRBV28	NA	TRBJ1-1	CASRGMFSGGEAFF	TGTGCCAGCAGAGGGATGTTTTCAGGGGGTGAAGCTTTCTTT
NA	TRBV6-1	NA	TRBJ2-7	CASSEISYEQYF	TGTGCCAGCAGTGAAATATCCTACGAGCAGTACTTC
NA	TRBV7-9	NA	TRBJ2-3	CASSLAGGIQYF	TGTGCCAGCAGCTTAGCGGGAGGAATCCAGTATTTT
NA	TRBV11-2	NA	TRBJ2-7	CASSFGQGTYEQYF	TGTGCCAGCAGCTTTGGGCAGGGGACCTACGAGCAGTACTTC
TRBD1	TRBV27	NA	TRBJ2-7	CASKSYRGHEQYF	TGTGCCAGCAAGTCGTACAGGGGCCACGAGCAGTACTTC
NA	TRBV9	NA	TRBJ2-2	CASSVQAYLTGELFF	TGTGCCAGCAGCGTACAAGCTTATCTCACCGGGGAGCTGTTTTTT
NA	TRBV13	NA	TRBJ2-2	CASSPVLAAGELFF	TGTGCCAGCAGCCCCGTCCTAGCAGCCGGGGAGCTGTTTTTT
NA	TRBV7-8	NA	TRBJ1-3	CASSFTGDRNTIYF	TGTGCCAGCAGCTTCACAGGTGATCGAAACACCATATATTTT